This paragraph reports one T cell receptor beta chain. Germline V lookup: CDR1 LNHDA, CDR2 SQIVND (reference sequence). J lost 4 bases, V lost 9 bases, and 4 bases had no gene match. The CDR3 has 14 residues. This entry belongs to a study of control samples from healthy donors and cancer patients. Repertoires were generated with immunoSEQ multiplex PCR, while TCRdb's copy carries only in-frame clones and drops some. The sample has 100,000 to 150,000 clones; around 94% are singletons. The chain employs TRBV19 and TRBJ2-3, with 13 bases identical to TRBD2. This TCR was sampled from a man of 80 years or more with head and neck cancer. The sequenced sample was PBMCs. CDR3 nucleotide sequence: TGTGCCAGCCCCGGACTAGCGGGAGCAGATACGCAGTATTTT. Amino acid sequence: CASPGLAGADTQYF.